This T cell receptor beta chain was obtained from a study of beta chain features in type 1 diabetes (dated 2018 in TCRdb). Study-level background: Mean age, gender distribution, total cell number and subset yield were not different between patients and healthy donors. Regulatory and stem cell-like memory subsets were isolated from only 8 patients and 8 healthy donors, whereas naive and central memory subsets came from all 30 or so donors. In the study, TCRB repertoires of sorted circulating CD4+ T cell subsets from recently diagnosed type 1 diabetes patients were compared with those of matched healthy donors. Across all samples, approximately 98,000,000 sorted cells were examined, and cell number per subset correlated strongly with RNA yield. Broader findings and caveats from the paper: HLA sub-analyses involved small numbers of individuals, so any influence of HLA type on TCRB rearrangement remained unresolved. PCR might favor shorter templates, but patient and control samples were amplified and corrected together, so any skew would affect both groups equally. At VDJ recombination sites, type 1 diabetes patients had fewer insertions and more deleted nucleotides, which implies abnormalities in thymic rearrangement. Naive, central memory and regulatory TCRB repertoires appeared more similar among patients than among healthy donors. Because cDNA was sequenced instead of genomic DNA, activated cells with high expression could be over-represented, although the groups did not differ in activation or CD3 levels. Type 1 diabetes patients showed a moderate but significant shortening of TCRB CDR3 length in all four CD4+ subsets.

All of the isolated RNA was reverse transcribed with the High Capacity cDNA Reverse Transcription Kit, so expressed TCRB transcripts were sequenced. Deep immunoSEQ sequencing was applied to naive, central memory and regulatory T cell samples, giving an average of around 3.4 million total reads per sample. After sorted cells were lysed in RLT buffer, RNA was extracted with DNase-treated RNeasy Micro or Mini kits, with the choice depending on cell number. To prevent cross-contamination, every cell subset was processed on its own, while patient and healthy donor samples were processed together. The immunoSEQ multiplex PCR was used to amplify TCRB sequences from cDNA, yielding 87-bp fragments that span the CDR3 region. Sequencing of the amplicons was performed on the Illumina HiSeq platform. In the source study's methods: PCR bias was corrected computationally using synthetic template baselines, and reads within Hamming distance 2 were collapsed, with unmergeable singletons discarded. Reads were aligned to IMGT to assign V, D and J genes, CDR3 length, and insertions or deletions at six rearrangement sites. Clonotype counts were normalized to sorted cell number within each subset before computing true diversity and Gini coefficients with the tcR R package. The overlap coefficient, calculated on TCRB nucleotide sequences, was used to measure repertoire sharing. TCRdb limited this immuneACCESS table to in-frame rearrangements with V and J called. A share of clones is missing; checked studies link under half to unresolved V genes, and the rest is unexplained. D and trimming were read from the DNA, whereas the V and J calls and clone size are those reported in that table. The table for this sample lists 100,000 to 150,000 clones; approximately 15% of them were counted only once. The biggest ten clones account for around 2.7% of the sample.

This clone was found many times. Its antigen remains undetermined. No much larger clonotype is one base removed from it; base qualities were not supplied. Between the V and J ends, shortened by 2 bases and 0 bases respectively, the junction contains 7 bases. The germline V gene encodes CDR1 GTSNPN and CDR2 SVGIG (reference sequence). The CDR3 numbers 13 residues from cysteine through phenylalanine. Here the CDR3 DNA is all that survives: 39 bases in frame from base 1. Each donor gave one peripheral blood draw, roughly 0.12 L on average, collected into heparinised tubes. A BD FACSAria II was used to sort naive, central memory, regulatory and stem cell-like memory CD4+ T cells with a panel that included CD45RO, CCR7, CD25, CD127, CD95 and CD27. A purity above 98% was achieved for all sorted populations. PBMCs were isolated right away by Lymphoprep density gradient centrifugation and were stained directly, without culture. So that batch effects would be minimized, each experiment stained and sorted samples in pairs, pairing one healthy donor with one patient.

Sequenced: central memory CD4+ T cells from blood. This sequence was found in a man between 18 and 29 years old with type 1 diabetes. The chain employs TRBV30 and TRBJ2-5, with the identity of the D gene unclear. The CDR3 loop reads CAWSRRNQETQYF. The DNA sequence is as follows: TGTGCCTGGAGTCGCAGGAACCAAGAGACCCAGTACTTC.